Listed below are T cell receptor beta chains from one sample, sequenced in a study of CD8 T cell repertoires and HIV-1 epitope variants. TCRdb's copy holds only in-frame clones and misses some; the assay was immunoSEQ multiplex PCR. There are nearly 3,500 clones in the sample; around 64% occur only once, and about 46% lies in the top ten. The antigens these receptors bind are not known. Sequenced material: cultured CD8+ T cells derived from PBMCs. The receptors were gathered from a male donor with HIV. CDR3s include the opening cysteine and the closing phenylalanine or tryptophan. A D gene is named only where the DNA matches it firmly. Some rows have no size entry. The others give once, few or many, or a class for an expanded clone.

clone_size,j_call,d_call,v_call,cdr3_aa,cdr3_nt
NA,TRBJ2-3,NA,TRBV7-7,CASSPDGSTDTQYF,TGTGCCAGCAGCCCAGACGGAAGCACAGATACGCAGTATTTT
NA,TRBJ2-7,TRBD2,TRBV28,CASSPPAGISSYEQYF,TGTGCCAGCAGTCCCCCAGCGGGGATAAGCTCCTACGAGCAGTACTTC
NA,TRBJ2-5,TRBD2,TRBV18,CASSLAGSQETQYF,TGTGCCAGCTCACTAGCGGGGAGCCAAGAGACCCAGTACTTC
NA,TRBJ2-3,NA,TRBV5-1,CASSLPSDTQYF,TGCGCCAGCAGCTTGCCCTCAGATACGCAGTATTTT
NA,TRBJ2-4,TRBD2,TRBV7-8,CASSLWAGGLQNIQYF,TGTGCCAGCAGCTTATGGGCGGGAGGGCTCCAAAACATTCAGTACTTC
NA,TRBJ2-7,TRBD2,TRBV7-2,CASSLGTTTYEQYF,TGTGCCAGCAGCCTAGGGACTACTACCTACGAGCAGTACTTC
few,TRBJ2-1,TRBD1,TRBV5-4,CASSLWTGLGNEQFF,TGTGCCAGCAGCCTCTGGACAGGGTTGGGAAATGAGCAGTTCTTC
few,TRBJ1-5,NA,TRBV11-3,CASSLAGYSNQPQHF,TGTGCCAGCAGCTTAGCCGGATATAGCAATCAGCCCCAGCATTTT
few,TRBJ2-1,TRBD2,TRBV29-1,CSVAAGELTYNEQFF,TGCAGCGTTGCAGCGGGAGAACTCACTTACAATGAGCAGTTCTTC
few,TRBJ1-1,NA,TRBV4-3,CASSQVVGQTVAEAFF,TGCGCCAGCAGCCAAGTTGTCGGACAGACGGTTGCTGAAGCTTTCTTT
NA,TRBJ2-1,NA,TRBV28,CASSKPLGFNEQFF,TGTGCCAGCAGTAAACCTCTAGGATTCAATGAGCAGTTCTTC
large,TRBJ1-4,NA,TRBV4-3,CASSQDSTGNIATNEKLFF,TGCGCCAGCAGCCAAGATTCAACGGGGAACATTGCAACTAATGAAAAACTGTTTTTT
few,TRBJ1-1,NA,TRBV7-2,CASSLDATGYTEAFF,TGTGCCAGCAGCTTAGACGCAACAGGGTACACTGAAGCTTTCTTT
once,TRBJ2-3,NA,TRBV10-2,CASSDGNSESFTDTQYF,TGCGCCAGCAGTGACGGGAATAGCGAGAGCTTCACAGATACGCAGTATTTT
NA,TRBJ2-5,TRBD2,TRBV5-1,CASSFYSGRRGETQYF,TGCGCCAGCAGTTTTTATAGCGGGAGAAGGGGAGAGACCCAGTACTTC
NA,TRBJ2-5,NA,TRBV7-9,CASSLDRYQETQYF,TGTGCCAGCAGCTTAGATCGTTACCAAGAGACCCAGTACTTC
NA,TRBJ2-7,NA,TRBV28,CASSLGYEQYF,TGTGCCAGCAGTTTAGGCTACGAGCAGTACTTC
NA,TRBJ2-7,NA,TRBV11-2,CASSGVGSYEQYF,TGTGCCAGCAGCGGCGTTGGTTCCTACGAGCAGTACTTC
NA,TRBJ2-7,NA,TRBV27,CASSSGPTAYEQYF,TGTGCCAGCAGTTCTGGACCCACCGCCTACGAGCAGTACTTC
few,TRBJ2-3,TRBD2,TRBV27,CASRPTTSGRASTDTQYF,TGTGCCAGCAGACCCACGACTAGCGGGAGGGCTAGCACAGATACGCAGTATTTT
NA,TRBJ1-5,NA,TRBV5-6,CASSLWGGNQPQHF,TGTGCCAGCAGCTTATGGGGGGGCAATCAGCCCCAGCATTTT
NA,TRBJ2-3,TRBD1,TRBV25-1,CASSEFGQGADTQYF,TGTGCCAGCAGTGAATTCGGACAGGGGGCAGATACGCAGTATTTT
few,TRBJ1-3,NA,TRBV6-1,CASTLTVLSGNTIYF,TGTGCCAGCACCCTGACAGTTCTCTCTGGAAACACCATATATTTT
NA,TRBJ1-2,NA,TRBV29-1,CSVGPGTYNYGYTF,TGCAGCGTTGGGCCCGGGACCTATAACTATGGCTACACCTTC
few,TRBJ2-5,TRBD2,TRBV5-4,CASSQPGTTNGETQYF,TGTGCCAGCAGCCAGCCCGGGACTACCAATGGAGAGACCCAGTACTTC
NA,TRBJ1-1,NA,TRBV5-6,CASSPGGGDSTEAFF,TGTGCCAGCAGCCCGGGGGGAGGGGACTCCACTGAAGCTTTCTTT
few,TRBJ2-7,TRBD1,TRBV15,CATSRVRGPYEQYF,TGTGCCACCAGCAGAGTTAGGGGGCCCTACGAGCAGTACTTC
NA,TRBJ2-7,NA,TRBV2,CASSAGQFYEQYF,TGTGCCAGCAGCGCGGGACAATTCTACGAGCAGTACTTC
NA,TRBJ2-6,NA,TRBV27,CASRPSPAAGANVLTF,TGTGCCAGCAGGCCGTCCCCAGCGGCTGGGGCCAACGTCCTGACTTTC
NA,TRBJ1-2,NA,TRBV28,CASSFIGTPRISGYTF,TGTGCCAGCAGTTTTATCGGGACGCCCCGTATAAGCGGCTACACCTTC
once,TRBJ2-4,TRBD2,TRBV6-1,CASSESGGPKNIQYF,TGTGCCAGCAGTGAAAGCGGGGGCCCCAAAAACATTCAGTACTTC
NA,TRBJ2-7,TRBD1,TRBV29-1,CSVGQGASEQYF,TGCAGCGTCGGACAGGGGGCATCCGAGCAGTACTTC
few,TRBJ2-1,NA,TRBV7-6,CASSLFGGVSYNEQFF,TGTGCCAGCAGCTTGTTCGGCGGGGTCTCCTACAATGAGCAGTTCTTC
NA,TRBJ2-1,TRBD1,TRBV9,CASSVSPGGPRPPEQFF,TGTGCCAGCAGCGTCTCCCCAGGGGGCCCTCGGCCACCTGAGCAGTTCTTC
NA,TRBJ2-3,TRBD2,TRBV28,CASSLLAGDYVSTDTQYF,TGTGCCAGCAGTTTACTAGCGGGGGATTACGTTAGCACAGATACGCAGTATTTT
NA,TRBJ2-1,NA,TRBV5-6,CASSPLTLEGLRNEQFF,TGTGCCAGCAGCCCGTTAACTCTGGAGGGCCTGAGAAATGAGCAGTTCTTC